Each of the 18 T cell receptor beta chains below was sequenced from the same sample in a study of T cells in Graves' hyperthyroidism and ophthalmopathy. Regions amplified from RNA transcripts were the TCR beta CDR3 regions. Carried out on the TCR CDR3, a first-round RT-PCR used the HTBI primer set. TCRdb reprocessed the multiplex PCR reads via MiXCR and lists one record per CDR3 protein. The sample has around 450,000 distinct CDR3 sequences; roughly an eighth are singletons. Material: blood. The receptors stem from a woman between 18 and 30 years old with Graves' hyperthyroidism.

This clonotype was counted many times. CDR3 nucleotide sequence: TGTGCCAGCAGTTTCGGGACAGGAAGAGAGACCCAGTACTTC. This gives the protein CASSFGTGRETQYF. The chain couples TRBV28 to TRBJ2-5; TRBD1 agrees at 8 bases. The ends lost 3 bases at V and 4 bases at J; junction bases unmatched: 4. This CDR3 has 14 residues. Germline V gives CDR1 MDHEN, CDR2 SYDVKM. Full variable domain (missing parts from reference TRBV28 and TRBJ2-5): DVKVTQSSRYLVKRTGEKVFLECVQDMDHENMFWYRQDPGLGLRLIYFSYDVKMKEKGDIPEGYSVSREKKERFSLILESASTNQTSMYLCASSFGTGRETQYFGPGTRLLVL.

The chain joins TRBV19 to TRBJ1-4; weak D call: TRBD1 (6 bases). V lost 5 bases and J lost 11, with 12 bases in between. The CDR3 is made up of 12 amino acids. Looked up from germline, CDR1 is LNHDA and CDR2 is SQIVND (reference sequence). For the CDR3, the DNA is TGTGCCAGTAGTGGAAACAGGGAGAAACTGTTTTTT. It yields the protein CASSGNREKLFF.

The chain combines TRBV19 with TRBJ1-5, with D perhaps TRBD1 (5 bases). The CDR3 is 13 residues long. Trimming removed 6 bases at V and 6 bases at J, with 12 bases between. The germline gives CDR1 LNHDA, CDR2 SQIVND (reference sequence). The CDR3 nucleotides read TGTGCCAGTAGGACCAGGGATGGTCAGCCCCAGCATTTT. Amino acids: CASRTRDGQPQHF. The variable domain in full, with the rest retrieved from reference TRBV19 and TRBJ1-5, is DGGITQSPKYLFRKEGQNVTLSCEQNLNHDAMYWYRQDPGQGLRLIYYSQIVNDFQKGDIAEGYSVSREKKESFPLTVTSAQKNPTAFYLCASRTRDGQPQHFGDGTRLSIL.

This chain connects TRBV25-1 to TRBJ2-7, with 8 bases lining up with TRBD2. The CDR3 extends over 11 amino acids. The germline V gene encodes CDR1 MGHDK and CDR2 SYGVNS. The V gene end was trimmed by 8 bases and the J gene end by 3 bases; junction bases not matched to a gene: 0. The CDR3 protein is CASGTSYEQYF. The CDR3 DNA is TGTGCCAGCGGGACTAGCTACGAGCAGTACTTC.

The chain recombines TRBV2 with TRBJ2-3; 8 bases fit TRBD2. V dropped 5 bases and J dropped 4; count of bases not matched to a gene: 11. The CDR3 runs to 16 residues. The germline CDR1 and CDR2 sequences are SNHLY and FYNNEI. The CDR3 DNA sequence: TGTGCCAGCAGTAGAGGAGCGGGAGCTTGGGCAGATACGCAGTATTTT. It yields the protein CASSRGAGAWADTQYF.

This clonotype was detected a few times. This rearrangement joins TRBV20-1 to TRBJ2-2; 13 bases fit TRBD2. The CDR3 consists of 17 residues. Losses at the gene ends were 2 bases for V and 5 bases for J; bases not matched to a gene: 8. Germline CDR1 DFQATT, CDR2 SNEGSKA (reference sequence). The CDR3 protein is CSARKGLAGWGTGELFF. The CDR3 coding sequence is TGCAGTGCTAGAAAGGGACTAGCGGGATGGGGGACCGGGGAGCTGTTTTTT.

The rearrangement uses TRBV4-2 and TRBJ1-6, with D maybe TRBD1 (5 bases). V lost 0 bases, J lost 4 bases, and 19 bases lay in between. Germline-derived CDR1 and CDR2 are LGHNA and YNFKEQ. The CDR3 consists of 19 residues. DNA for the CDR3: TGTGCCAGCAGCCAAGAGACCCAGGGCGAGGGGAATTATAATTCACCCCTCCACTTT. It encodes CASSQETQGEGNYNSPLHF.

In the case of this clonotype: Just one base apart from a much larger clone, this may be a read error. This chain joins TRBV29-1 and TRBJ2-2; either TRBD1 or TRBD2 may fit D (5 bases each). In germline, CDR1 is SQVTM, CDR2 ANQGSEA. The CDR3 length is 13 residues. As DNA, the CDR3 is TGCAGCGTTGCATTTGTGGGGACCGGGGAGCTGTCTTTT. Translation gives CSVAFVGTGELSF.

This clonotype was seen ten or more times. The genes are TRBV27 and TRBJ2-1; D is perhaps TRBD1 (5 bases). The germline V gene has CDR1 MNHEY and CDR2 SMNVEV (reference sequence). This CDR3 comprises 14 residues. Between the trimmed V and J ends, which lost 3 bases and 2 bases, there was a span of 8 bases. The CDR3 sequence is CASSFDSTYNEQFF. Written as DNA, the CDR3 is TGTGCCAGCAGTTTTGACAGTACCTACAATGAGCAGTTCTTC.

This clonotype was seen at least ten times. The V call is TRBV28, the J call TRBJ2-5; D is undetermined. The V end was cut by 5 bases, the J end by 4 bases, with 11 bases between. This CDR3 comprises 13 residues. The germline CDR1 and CDR2 sequences are MDHEN and SYDVKM. CDR3 DNA: TGTGCCAGCAGTACGAAACCGATAGAGACCCAGTACTTC. Protein: CASSTKPIETQYF. Using reference TRBV28 and TRBJ2-5 for the parts outside the CDR3, the full variable domain is DVKVTQSSRYLVKRTGEKVFLECVQDMDHENMFWYRQDPGLGLRLIYFSYDVKMKEKGDIPEGYSVSREKKERFSLILESASTNQTSMYLCASSTKPIETQYFGPGTRLLVL.

The chain joins TRBV19 to TRBJ2-7; no definite D call. V was pared by 2 bases and J by 3 bases, with 8 bases between. Germline V CDR1 and CDR2: LNHDA, SQIVND (reference sequence). The CDR3 length is 13 residues. The CDR3: CASSISVLYEQYF. CDR3 sequence (DNA): TGTGCCAGTAGTATATCCGTCCTCTACGAGCAGTACTTC.

This clonotype was observed many times. The chain recombines TRBV27 with TRBJ1-1; D gene unclear. The CDR3 totals 13 residues. Germline V gene lookup returns CDR1 MNHEY and CDR2 SMNVEV (reference sequence). Trimming left V 6 bases short and J 0 bases short, with 8 bases between. The CDR3 DNA follows: TGTGCCAGCAGCTCCCACATGAACACTGAAGCTTTCTTT. Translating it yields CASSSHMNTEAFF.

This clonotype came up a few times. V gene TRBV20-1 combines with J gene TRBJ1-1, with D uncertain. The V end was cut by 1 base, the J end by 7 bases, with 10 bases between. Germline V gives CDR1 DFQATT, CDR2 SNEGSKA (reference sequence). This CDR3 spans 12 amino acids. The CDR3: CSARGELREAFF. The CDR3 DNA reads as TGCAGTGCTAGAGGGGAACTACGTGAAGCTTTCTTT.

This clonotype showed up just a few times. The rearrangement joins TRBV9 to TRBJ1-4; D is uncertain. The ends were cut back, 0 bases at V and 0 bases at J, with 15 bases in the middle. Germline V CDR1 and CDR2: SGDLS, YYNGEE. The CDR3 extends over 18 amino acids. The CDR3 DNA reads as TGTGCCAGCAGCGTAGATGCGGTCACTCCAACAACTAATGAAAAACTGTTTTTT. Translation: CASSVDAVTPTTNEKLFF.

This clonotype was found many times. This chain uses TRBV6-5 with TRBJ2-4; D not certain. The CDR3 consists of 15 residues. The V gene's germline CDR1 is MNHEY and CDR2 SVGAGI. With 0 bases removed from V and 0 bases from J, the gap between germline ends came to 6 bases. The CDR3 DNA sequence: TGTGCCAGCAGTTACTCAAAGATAGCCAAAAACATTCAGTACTTC. Translated: CASSYSKIAKNIQYF.

The table lists this clonotype with many counts. This chain uses TRBV12-3 or TRBV12-4 with TRBJ1-5; the D gene is possibly TRBD1 (5 bases). Trimming removed 5 bases at V and 1 base at J, with 18 bases between. The CDR3 sequence is 17 residues long. The CDR3 loop is CASSDTAAGLSNQPQHF. DNA of the CDR3: TGTGCCAGCAGTGACACGGCGGCAGGGTTGAGCAATCAGCCCCAGCATTTT.

This clonotype was detected ten times or more. This sequence joins TRBV14 and TRBJ2-7, with 7 nucleotides matching TRBD2. The V gene's germline CDR1 is SGHDN and CDR2 FVKESK. The CDR3 is 14 residues long. J lost 5 bases, V lost 5 bases, and 9 bases had no gene match. CDR3: CASSETSKFNEQYF. CDR3 bases: TGTGCCAGCAGCGAGACTAGCAAATTTAACGAGCAGTACTTC.

Many counts were recorded for this clonotype. The chain joins TRBV20-1 to TRBJ2-7; 10 nucleotides line up with TRBD2. The CDR3 runs 15 residues. The V segment lost 8 bases and the J segment 1 base; nucleotides outside the gene matches: 11. The V gene's germline CDR1 is DFQATT and CDR2 SNEGSKA (reference sequence). CDR3 residues: CSFVPGTSASYEQYF. In DNA, the CDR3 is TGCAGTTTTGTCCCGGGGACTAGCGCATCCTACGAGCAGTACTTC.